The 32 T cell receptor beta chains below come from one sample, sequenced in a study of blood T cell repertoires in COVID-19. Produced via immunoSEQ multiplex PCR; TCRdb's table is partial and in-frame only. Counted here are a few hundred thousand clones, around 84% occurring once; the ten biggest clones make up about 0.93%. Sequenced: peripheral blood. Receptor source: a man aged 40-55 years with acute or convalescent COVID-19.

In its sample, this clone was seen a few times. The chain employs TRBV19 and TRBJ2-1, with 11 bases lining up with TRBD2. The CDR3 extends over 15 amino acids. V trimming: 4 bases; J trimming: 3 bases; junction bases outside the gene matches: 2. The germline CDR1 and CDR2 sequences are LNHDA and SQIVND (reference sequence). CDR3 sequence reads: CASSNSGGVYNEQFF. Here the CDR3 DNA reads TGTGCCAGTAGTAATAGCGGGGGGGTCTACAATGAGCAGTTCTTC.

This chain connects TRBV7-8 to TRBJ2-7, with no clear D. The V and J ends lost 1 base and 4 bases respectively, with 14 bases between them. This CDR3 comprises 15 residues. Germline CDR1 reads SGHVS; CDR2 reads FQNEAQ. This CDR3 is CASSLERGDAYEQYF. In DNA, the CDR3 is TGTGCCAGCAGCTTAGAGCGAGGTGATGCATACGAGCAGTACTTC.

The genes are TRBV4-3 and TRBJ2-7, with D unclear. The CDR3 is 13 amino acids. The germline V gene has CDR1 LGHNA and CDR2 YSLEER. The germline V and J ends were trimmed by 1 base and 6 bases, with 10 bases remaining between them. The CDR3 region has the DNA TGCGCCAGCAGCCAAGTTTTTTCGGGCGAGCAGTACTTC. Its translation: CASSQVFSGEQYF.

The gene calls are TRBV5-6 and TRBJ2-3; maybe TRBD2 (7 bases). This CDR3 comprises 13 residues. Trimming removed 1 base at V and 6 bases at J, with 9 bases between. Germline lookup yields CDR1 SGHDT and CDR2 YYEEEE. This chain's CDR3 is CASSLRGADTQYF. CDR3 nucleotides: TGTGCCAGCAGCTTGCGGGGGGCGGATACGCAGTATTTT. The full variable domain, in which reference TRBV5-6 and TRBJ2-3 provide the parts outside the CDR3, is DAGVTQSPTHLIKTRGQQVTLRCSPKSGHDTVSWYQQALGQGPQFIFQYYEEEERQRGNFPDRFSGHQFPNYSSELNVNALLLGDSALYLCASSLRGADTQYFGPGTRLTVL.

In this sample, this clone turned up once. This rearrangement joins TRBV5-8 to TRBJ2-2, with D tentatively TRBD2 (6 bases). Germline CDR1 is SGHTS and CDR2 is YDEGEE. CDR3 length equals 17 residues. V gave up 0 bases and J gave up 1 base, with 13 bases separating them. This CDR3 is CASSLDPWRENTGELFF. Here the CDR3 DNA reads TGTGCCAGCAGCTTGGACCCTTGGCGGGAGAACACCGGGGAGCTGTTTTTT.

The rearrangement uses TRBV5-6 and TRBJ2-5, with a weak D call TRBD2 (6 bases). Trimming pared 5 bases from V and 3 bases from J, leaving 14 bases between. The length of the CDR3 is 14 residues. The germline V gene has CDR1 SGHDT and CDR2 YYEEEE. This CDR3 is CASSSGDLKETQYF. CDR3 DNA: TGTGCCAGCAGTTCGGGAGACCTTAAAGAGACCCAGTACTTC.

This sequence joins TRBV30 and TRBJ1-1; no clear D. Germline V gives CDR1 GTSNPN, CDR2 SVGIG (reference sequence). The CDR3 runs 12 residues. V shed 2 bases and J shed 5 bases, with 9 bases lying between them. CDR3 loop: CAWSPPKTEAFF. The CDR3 DNA reads as TGTGCCTGGAGTCCCCCAAAAACTGAAGCTTTCTTT.

V and J are TRBV6-1 and TRBJ2-7; D unclear. Germline CDR1 MNHNS, CDR2 SASEGT. Deletions cut 2 bases from V and 0 bases from J, with 11 bases between. The CDR3 covers 15 residues. Here the CDR3 DNA reads TGTGCCAGCAGTGAAACAGACGGAAGCTCCTACGAGCAGTACTTC. It yields the protein CASSETDGSSYEQYF.

This clone was counted between two and nine times. This chain uses TRBV7-2 with TRBJ1-2; D is uncertain. The ends were cut back, 4 bases at V and 6 bases at J, with 24 bases in the middle. CDR3 length: 17 residues. Germline loops: CDR1 SGHTA, CDR2 FQGNSA. CDR3 nucleotide sequence: TGTGCCAGCAGCTCAAATGTCGCGTCCGCCTCCCCGAATGGCTACACCTTC. Amino acids: CASSSNVASASPNGYTF. The full variable domain, its missing parts supplied by reference TRBV7-2 and TRBJ1-2, is GAGVSQSPSNKVTEKGKDVELRCDPISGHTALYWYRQSLGQGLEFLIYFQGNSAPDKSGLPSDRFSAERTGGSVSTLTIQRTQQEDSAVYLCASSSNVASASPNGYTFGSGTRLTVV.

This clone has more than one count but fewer than ten. This chain joins TRBV5-1 and TRBJ2-2; D is unclear. Trimming stripped 5 bases from V and 0 bases from J, with 8 bases between. CDR3 length: 14 residues. Per the germline V gene, CDR1 is SGHRS and CDR2 is YFSETQ. This CDR3 is CASSARPNTGELFF. The CDR3 coding sequence is TGCGCCAGCAGTGCGAGGCCGAACACCGGGGAGCTGTTTTTT.

This rearrangement joins TRBV27 to TRBJ1-4, with 7 bases that match TRBD1. Germline-derived CDR1 and CDR2 are MNHEY and SMNVEV (reference sequence). Trimming took 4 bases from V and 8 from J; bases not matched to a gene: 4. CDR3 length: 13 residues. The CDR3: CASSSTGREKLFF. CDR3 nucleotide sequence: TGTGCCAGCAGTTCGACAGGGAGAGAAAAACTGTTTTTT.

The rearrangement uses TRBV10-3 and TRBJ1-2, with 9 bases matching TRBD1. Germline lookup yields CDR1 ENHRY and CDR2 SYGVKD. The CDR3 runs to 14 residues. V shed 4 bases and J 4 bases; nucleotides not matched to a gene: 4. Here the CDR3 DNA reads TGTGCCATCAGTGGGACAGGGGAAAGCTATGGCTACACCTTC. Amino acids: CAISGTGESYGYTF.

The rearrangement joins TRBV6-5 to TRBJ1-1; no definite D call. CDR3 length equals 14 residues. Trimming took off 7 bases at V and 4 bases at J, with 16 bases between the two ends. Germline-derived CDR1 and CDR2 are MNHEY and SVGAGI. Written as DNA, the CDR3 is TGTGCCAGCAAAGAGATTGGTTCGGTCACTGAAGCTTTCTTT. Amino acid sequence: CASKEIGSVTEAFF.

The rearrangement joins TRBV28 to TRBJ1-2, with D maybe TRBD1 (5 bases). V lost 5 bases, J lost 0 bases, and 10 bases lay in between. Germline CDR1 is MDHEN and CDR2 is SYDVKM. This CDR3 contains 14 residues. As DNA, the CDR3 is TGTGCCAGCAGTCACGACAGCTCTAACTATGGCTACACCTTC. Its protein is CASSHDSSNYGYTF.

This chain uses TRBV28 with TRBJ2-2; TRBD2 is a possible D gene (5 bases). CDR1 and CDR2 (germline): MDHEN, SYDVKM. V dropped 3 bases and J dropped 4 bases, with 15 bases sitting between them. This CDR3 contains 16 residues. The CDR3 DNA is TGTGCCAGCAGTTTCTCGGGATTTGATACCACCGGGGAGCTGTTTTTT. Amino acid sequence: CASSFSGFDTTGELFF.

V is TRBV7-9 and J is TRBJ2-7, with TRBD2 identical over 7 bases. The J segment lost 7 bases and the V segment lost 4 bases, leaving 10 bases of the junction unmatched. Per the germline V gene, CDR1 is SEHNR and CDR2 is FQNEAQ (reference sequence). The CDR3 is 14 residues long. The CDR3 DNA follows: TGTGCCAGCAGCTCAAGCGGGGCAGGGAAGGAGCAGTACTTC. Protein: CASSSSGAGKEQYF.

The chain joins TRBV7-2 to TRBJ2-1; D gene ambiguous. V dropped 0 bases and J dropped 5 bases, with 5 bases sitting between them. Germline CDR1 SGHTA, CDR2 FQGNSA. This CDR3 has 13 residues. The CDR3 nucleotides are TGTGCCAGCAGCTTAGCTAGAGACAATGAGCAGTTCTTC. Translating gives CASSLARDNEQFF.

This clone was counted only a few times. The gene calls are TRBV12-1 and TRBJ2-7; the D call in the table, TRBD1, was not verified against the DNA. TRBV12-1 is classified as a pseudogene. CDR3 length: 15 amino acids. CDR3 bases: TGTGCCAGCAGCTTTATGCAGGGTAGCTCCTACGAGCAGTACTTC. Its protein is CASSFMQGSSYEQYF.

The CDR3 protein is CASSIRQGAGEQYF. The CDR3 region has the DNA TGTGCCAGTAGTATCCGTCAGGGGGCGGGTGAGCAGTACTTC. This chain uses TRBV19 with TRBJ2-7, with 8 positions matching TRBD1. The length of the CDR3 is 14 residues. From germline, CDR1 is LNHDA and CDR2 SQIVND (reference sequence). Germline trimming cut 3 bases from V and 7 bases from J; bases unmatched to any gene: 8.

This sequence joins TRBV9 and TRBJ1-2; 8 nucleotides match TRBD1. CDR1 and CDR2 from the germline V gene are SGDLS and YYNGEE. The CDR3 length is 15 residues. The V and J ends lost 0 bases and 5 bases, in that order; junction bases with no gene match: 6. The CDR3, as DNA: TGTGCCAGCAGCGTAGCTGACAGGGGAGAATATGGCTACACCTTC. This codes for CASSVADRGEYGYTF.

This chain joins TRBV15 and TRBJ2-4; 10 nucleotides align to TRBD1. The trim removed 1 base at V and 1 base at J, leaving 1 base unmatched. The CDR3 spans 16 residues. Germline assignment: CDR1 LNHNV and CDR2 YYDKDF (reference sequence). The CDR3 DNA reads TGTGCCACCAGCAGAGCGGGACAGGGGGCCAAAAACATTCAGTACTTC. Translation: CATSRAGQGAKNIQYF.

V usage is TRBV5-4 and J usage is TRBJ2-5, with 8 bases aligning to TRBD1. V was pared by 0 bases and J by 5 bases, with 0 bases of the junction left unmatched. There are 13 residues in the CDR3. CDR1 and CDR2 (germline): SGHNT, YYREEE (reference sequence). CDR3 sequence reads: CASSLGQGETQYF. The CDR3, as DNA: TGTGCCAGCAGCTTGGGACAGGGGGAGACCCAGTACTTC.

For this clone: Different DNA sequences within this sample yield the same CDR3. The V and J genes are TRBV5-6 and TRBJ2-7, with D possibly matching TRBD2 (6 bases). Germline V gene lookup returns CDR1 SGHDT and CDR2 YYEEEE. Trimming removed 0 bases at V and 3 bases at J, with 10 bases between. The CDR3 runs 14 residues. The CDR3 region has the DNA TGTGCCAGCAGCTTGGGCCAGGGAGGCTACGAGCAGTACTTC. It encodes CASSLGQGGYEQYF.

The V and J genes are TRBV27 and TRBJ2-3; D might be TRBD2 (7 bases). Per the germline V gene, CDR1 is MNHEY and CDR2 is SMNVEV (reference sequence). Trimming took off 9 bases at V and 2 bases at J, with 24 bases between the two ends. This CDR3 comprises 17 residues. The CDR3 sequence: CASWGGVGIQFTDTQYF. Written as DNA, the CDR3 is TGTGCCAGTTGGGGGGGCGTCGGTATACAGTTCACAGATACGCAGTATTTT.

The CDR3 region is CASSLAGGLYGYTF. The CDR3 DNA sequence: TGCGCCAGCAGCTTGGCGGGGGGCCTCTATGGCTACACCTTC. The rearrangement links TRBV5-1 to TRBJ1-2, with D perhaps TRBD1 (6 bases). Trimming removed 0 bases from V and 4 bases from J, with 10 bases in between. The CDR3 loop spans 14 amino acids. Germline CDR1 is SGHRS and CDR2 is YFSETQ.

The CDR3, as DNA: TGTGCCAGCAGCTTGGACGGGTTAGGGGGGGCGCAGGATGGCTACACCTTC. This codes for CASSLDGLGGAQDGYTF. This rearrangement joins TRBV5-8 to TRBJ1-2; a weak D match, TRBD1 (6 bases). Germline V gene lookup returns CDR1 SGHTS and CDR2 YDEGEE. The CDR3 consists of 17 residues. The V end was cut by 0 bases, the J end by 6 bases, with 21 bases between.

V usage is TRBV5-1 and J usage is TRBJ1-1; a possible D gene is TRBD1 (5 bases). The CDR3 spans 15 residues. The germline V and J ends were trimmed by 4 bases and 5 bases, with 18 bases remaining between them. Per the germline V gene, CDR1 is SGHRS and CDR2 is YFSETQ. CDR3 sequence (DNA): TGCGCCAGCAGCCTCCTCGGGGGGGAAGGTACTGAAGCTTTCTTT. It encodes CASSLLGGEGTEAFF.

The chain couples TRBV7-2 to TRBJ2-7, with TRBD2 matching over 8 bases. This CDR3 has 16 amino acids. Trimming took 2 bases from V and 3 from J; bases not matched to a gene: 9. Per germline, CDR1 SGHTA and CDR2 FQGNSA. CDR3 amino acids: CASSLIRGGRGYEQYF. For the CDR3, the DNA is TGTGCCAGCAGCTTAATACGGGGGGGCAGGGGCTACGAGCAGTACTTC.

The chain has TRBV2 and TRBJ1-6, with a possible D match to TRBD1 (5 bases). The CDR3 spans 14 residues. Trimming pared 8 bases from V and 8 bases from J, leaving 16 bases between. Germline CDR1 is SNHLY and CDR2 is FYNNEI. The CDR3 region is CASGGRPGHSPLHF. CDR3 nucleotides: TGTGCCAGCGGTGGTCGCCCAGGGCATTCACCCCTCCACTTT.

The chain uses TRBV5-1 and TRBJ1-1; no clear D gene. V was cut by 0 bases and J by 2 bases, with 8 bases left in between. Looked up from germline, CDR1 is SGHRS and CDR2 is YFSETQ. This CDR3 contains 14 residues. In DNA, the CDR3 is TGCGCCAGCAGCTTGGGACTGACTAACACTGAAGCTTTCTTT. The encoded protein is CASSLGLTNTEAFF. Drawing the rest from reference TRBV5-1 and TRBJ1-1, the complete variable domain is KAGVTQTPRYLIKTRGQQVTLSCSPISGHRSVSWYQQTPGQGLQFLFEYFSETQRNKGNFPGRFSGRQFSNSRSEMNVSTLELGDSALYLCASSLGLTNTEAFFGQGTRLTVV.

The CDR3 loop reads CASSEGGLYEQYF. CDR3 sequence (DNA): TGTGCCAGCTCTGAGGGAGGTTTATACGAGCAGTACTTC. The rearrangement uses TRBV18 and TRBJ2-7; D perhaps matches TRBD2 (6 bases). The germline V gene has CDR1 KGHSH and CDR2 LQKENI. Trimming cost V 6 bases and J 4 bases, with 13 bases left between them. There are 13 residues in the CDR3.

This clone occurred once. The rearrangement uses TRBV30 and TRBJ2-3; 10 bases match TRBD2. The CDR3 runs 14 residues. V trimming: 7 bases; J trimming: 4 bases; junction bases outside the gene matches: 8. Germline lookup yields CDR1 GTSNPN and CDR2 SVGIG (reference sequence). The chain's CDR3 is CASRGLAISDTQYF. The CDR3 DNA is TGTGCCTCCAGGGGACTAGCGATTTCAGATACGCAGTATTTT.